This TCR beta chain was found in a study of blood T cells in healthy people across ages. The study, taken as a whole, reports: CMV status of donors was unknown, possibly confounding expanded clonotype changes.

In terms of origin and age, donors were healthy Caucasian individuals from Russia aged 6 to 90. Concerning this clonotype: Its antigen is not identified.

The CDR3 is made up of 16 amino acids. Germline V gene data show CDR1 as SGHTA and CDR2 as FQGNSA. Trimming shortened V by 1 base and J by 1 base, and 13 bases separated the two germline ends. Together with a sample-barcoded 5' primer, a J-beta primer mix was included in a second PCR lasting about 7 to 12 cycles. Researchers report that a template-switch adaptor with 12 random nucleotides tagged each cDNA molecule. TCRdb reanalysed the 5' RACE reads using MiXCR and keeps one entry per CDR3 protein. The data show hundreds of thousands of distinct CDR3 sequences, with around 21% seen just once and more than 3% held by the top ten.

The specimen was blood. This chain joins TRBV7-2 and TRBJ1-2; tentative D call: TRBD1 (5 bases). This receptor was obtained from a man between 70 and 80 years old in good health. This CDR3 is CASSLGGVQGNYGYTF. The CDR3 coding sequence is TGTGCCAGCAGCTTAGGGGGGGTTCAGGGTAACTATGGCTACACCTTC.